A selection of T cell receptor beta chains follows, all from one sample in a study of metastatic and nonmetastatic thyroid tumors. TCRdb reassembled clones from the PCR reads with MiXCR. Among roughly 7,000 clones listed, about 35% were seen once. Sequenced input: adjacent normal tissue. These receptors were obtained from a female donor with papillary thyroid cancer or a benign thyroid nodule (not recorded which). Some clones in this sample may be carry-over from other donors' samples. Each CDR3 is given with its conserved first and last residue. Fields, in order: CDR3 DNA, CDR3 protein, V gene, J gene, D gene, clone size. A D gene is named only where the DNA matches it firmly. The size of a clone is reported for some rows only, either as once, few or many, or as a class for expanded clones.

cdr3_nt: TGTGCCAGCAGCTCACAGCGCGGCTTGAGGACAACTAATGAAAAACTGTTTTTT; cdr3_aa: CASSSQRGLRTTNEKLFF; v_call: TRBV11-2; j_call: TRBJ1-4; d_call: NA; clone_size: NA
cdr3_nt: TGCAGTGCTAATAACTTCCGGAGCTCCTACGAGCAGTACTTC; cdr3_aa: CSANNFRSSYEQYF; v_call: TRBV20-1; j_call: TRBJ2-7; d_call: NA; clone_size: NA
cdr3_nt: TGTGCCAGCAGTTTGGATTCGGTAGCGGGAGGTACGAGAGCTACTTATGAGCAGTTCTTC; cdr3_aa: CASSLDSVAGGTRATYEQFF; v_call: TRBV12-3/TRBV12-4; j_call: TRBJ2-1; d_call: TRBD2; clone_size: NA
cdr3_nt: TGCGCCAGCAGCTTGGGAGGGACAGGGGGCACTGAAGCTTTCTTT; cdr3_aa: CASSLGGTGGTEAFF; v_call: TRBV5-1; j_call: TRBJ1-1; d_call: TRBD1; clone_size: NA
cdr3_nt: TGCAGTGCTGGGACCGGGACTAGCGGATACGAGCAGTACTTC; cdr3_aa: CSAGTGTSGYEQYF; v_call: TRBV20-1; j_call: TRBJ2-7; d_call: TRBD2; clone_size: NA
cdr3_nt: TGCGCCAGCAGCCGTACGACAGGGTCCGACACCGGGGAGCTGTTTTTT; cdr3_aa: CASSRTTGSDTGELFF; v_call: TRBV5-1; j_call: TRBJ2-2; d_call: TRBD1; clone_size: once
cdr3_nt: TGTGCCAGCAGTGAACCGCCGACGGGTCCTAGCACAGATACGCAGTATTTT; cdr3_aa: CASSEPPTGPSTDTQYF; v_call: TRBV6-1; j_call: TRBJ2-3; d_call: NA; clone_size: NA
cdr3_nt: TGCGCCAGCAGACCGGGTGTCCAGCCCCAGCATTTT; cdr3_aa: CASRPGVQPQHF; v_call: TRBV5-1; j_call: TRBJ1-5; d_call: NA; clone_size: NA
cdr3_nt: TGTGCCAGCAGTGTCACGCTATCAGGGACCCAGTACTTC; cdr3_aa: CASSVTLSGTQYF; v_call: TRBV6-1; j_call: TRBJ2-5; d_call: NA; clone_size: few
cdr3_nt: TGTGCCAGTAATAATGGATACCATGAGCAGCTCTTC; cdr3_aa: CASNNGYHEQLF; v_call: TRBV19; j_call: TRBJ2-1; d_call: NA; clone_size: NA
cdr3_nt: TGTGCCAGAAGTTACAACAGGGCGGGCCAGAACCAGCATTTT; cdr3_aa: CARSYNRAGQNQHF; v_call: TRBV6-5; j_call: TRBJ1-5; d_call: NA; clone_size: NA
cdr3_nt: TGTGCCTGGAGCATAGAAAGCAATCAGCCCCAGCATTTT; cdr3_aa: CAWSIESNQPQHF; v_call: TRBV30; j_call: TRBJ1-5; d_call: NA; clone_size: medium-sized
cdr3_nt: TGTGCCAGCAGTCACGGATACCCCTCTCCGCAGTTCTTC; cdr3_aa: CASSHGYPSPQFF; v_call: TRBV7-2; j_call: TRBJ2-1; d_call: NA; clone_size: NA
cdr3_nt: TGCAGTAAAACGGACATTAGCTACGAGCAGTACTTC; cdr3_aa: CSKTDISYEQYF; v_call: TRBV20-1; j_call: TRBJ2-7; d_call: NA; clone_size: NA
cdr3_nt: TGCAGCCCCTCCCCCGGGACAGGGAGCTATGAGCAGTTCTTC; cdr3_aa: CSPSPGTGSYEQFF; v_call: TRBV20-1; j_call: TRBJ2-1; d_call: TRBD1; clone_size: medium-sized
cdr3_nt: TGTGCCAGCAGAAAGGGGTCCACGGGGGGTGAAAAACTGTTTTTT; cdr3_aa: CASRKGSTGGEKLFF; v_call: TRBV7-9; j_call: TRBJ1-4; d_call: NA; clone_size: medium-sized
cdr3_nt: TGTGCCAGCTCACCAGAGGGACAGGGAATAGATGGCTACACCTTC; cdr3_aa: CASSPEGQGIDGYTF; v_call: TRBV18; j_call: TRBJ1-2; d_call: TRBD1; clone_size: NA
cdr3_nt: TGTGCCAGCAGCTTGGACAGGGTGGACACCGGGGAGCTGTTTTTT; cdr3_aa: CASSLDRVDTGELFF; v_call: TRBV11-3; j_call: TRBJ2-2; d_call: TRBD1; clone_size: NA
cdr3_nt: TGTGCCAGCAGTTCCCTCGGGAGTAGAGCCTACAATGAGAAGTTCTTC; cdr3_aa: CASSSLGSRAYNEKFF; v_call: TRBV6-9; j_call: TRBJ2-1; d_call: NA; clone_size: NA
cdr3_nt: TGCGCCAGCAGCCCCGGGACAGTGGTCTATGGCTACACCTTC; cdr3_aa: CASSPGTVVYGYTF; v_call: TRBV5-1; j_call: TRBJ1-2; d_call: TRBD1; clone_size: NA
cdr3_nt: TGCGCCAGCAGCTTGGCTGGCAGGGACGATTCACCCCTCCACTTT; cdr3_aa: CASSLAGRDDSPLHF; v_call: TRBV5-1; j_call: TRBJ1-6; d_call: NA; clone_size: NA
cdr3_nt: TGTGCCAGCAAGGAGTCCGGGGGGGGCAATCAGCCCCAGCATTTT; cdr3_aa: CASKESGGGNQPQHF; v_call: TRBV2; j_call: TRBJ1-5; d_call: NA; clone_size: NA
cdr3_nt: TGCGCCAGCAGCTCGCCTACAGGAGAGGGCCATAATTCACCCCTCCACTTT; cdr3_aa: CASSSPTGEGHNSPLHF; v_call: TRBV5-1; j_call: TRBJ1-6; d_call: NA; clone_size: NA
cdr3_nt: TGTGCCAGCAGTTTACTCGAGCAGTACTTC; cdr3_aa: CASSLLEQYF; v_call: TRBV7-9; j_call: TRBJ2-7; d_call: NA; clone_size: few
cdr3_nt: TGTGCCAGCAGCTTAGATAGGATTGGGAACACCGGGGAGCTGTTTTTT; cdr3_aa: CASSLDRIGNTGELFF; v_call: TRBV11-2; j_call: TRBJ2-2; d_call: NA; clone_size: NA
cdr3_nt: TGCGCCAGCAGCCAAGATAGGACTAGCGGATCCTACGAGCAGTACTTC; cdr3_aa: CASSQDRTSGSYEQYF; v_call: TRBV4-1; j_call: TRBJ2-7; d_call: TRBD2; clone_size: NA
cdr3_nt: TGTGCCTGGAAAGATAAGGACAGGGGTTTCTATGGCTACACCTTC; cdr3_aa: CAWKDKDRGFYGYTF; v_call: TRBV30; j_call: TRBJ1-2; d_call: TRBD1; clone_size: few
cdr3_nt: TGTGCCAGTAGTATAACTTCGCAGGGGGCCTCTGAAGCTTTCTTT; cdr3_aa: CASSITSQGASEAFF; v_call: TRBV19; j_call: TRBJ1-1; d_call: TRBD1; clone_size: few
cdr3_nt: TGTGCCAGCAGCTTAATAGGGACTAGCGGGGGGCGGGTCTTCAATGAGCAGTTCTTC; cdr3_aa: CASSLIGTSGGRVFNEQFF; v_call: TRBV7-3; j_call: TRBJ2-1; d_call: TRBD2; clone_size: NA
cdr3_nt: TGTGCCAGCAGTGAAGGGGCTAGCGGTCCGACCTACGAGCAGTACTTC; cdr3_aa: CASSEGASGPTYEQYF; v_call: TRBV2; j_call: TRBJ2-7; d_call: TRBD2; clone_size: NA
cdr3_nt: TGTGCCAGCAGTACCCGGAGTGGGGCCGTCCTCAATGAGCAGTTCTTC; cdr3_aa: CASSTRSGAVLNEQFF; v_call: TRBV12-3/TRBV12-4; j_call: TRBJ2-1; d_call: NA; clone_size: large
cdr3_nt: TGTGCCACCAGCAGATCCCCGGGACAGGGGAATGAAAAACTGTTTTTT; cdr3_aa: CATSRSPGQGNEKLFF; v_call: TRBV15; j_call: TRBJ1-4; d_call: TRBD1; clone_size: NA
cdr3_nt: TGCAGTGCTAGAGATATTGGGCCGGGACAGATCTATGGCTACACCTTC; cdr3_aa: CSARDIGPGQIYGYTF; v_call: TRBV20-1; j_call: TRBJ1-2; d_call: TRBD1; clone_size: NA
cdr3_nt: TGCGCCAGCAGCCAATACACCGAGGAGGGTTCACCCCTCCACTTT; cdr3_aa: CASSQYTEEGSPLHF; v_call: TRBV4-1; j_call: TRBJ1-6; d_call: NA; clone_size: large
cdr3_nt: TGTGCCAGCACCGGAGAGGGTCCAGGGAGCAATTCACCCCTCCACTTT; cdr3_aa: CASTGEGPGSNSPLHF; v_call: TRBV9; j_call: TRBJ1-6; d_call: NA; clone_size: NA
cdr3_nt: TGCAGTGCTAGGCCGGGACCGTCCAGTCAGCCCCAGCATTTT; cdr3_aa: CSARPGPSSQPQHF; v_call: TRBV20-1; j_call: TRBJ1-5; d_call: NA; clone_size: NA
cdr3_nt: TGTGCCAGCAGCCTATTCGGGGCCAACGTCCTGACTTTC; cdr3_aa: CASSLFGANVLTF; v_call: TRBV6-1; j_call: TRBJ2-6; d_call: NA; clone_size: few